This T cell receptor beta chain comes out of a study of blood T cell repertoires in COVID-19. Across the whole study: Sample material is recorded as cDNA or gDNA derived from T cells, B-cell-depleted T cells, or PBMCs.

The data were produced by immunoSEQ multiplex PCR, yet TCRdb's version contains in-frame clones alone and is incomplete. The sample records 200,000 to 250,000 clones, 83% being singletons. The CDR3 spans 13 residues. Trimming stripped 7 bases from V and 4 bases from J, with 13 bases between. Germline assignment: CDR1 MNHEY and CDR2 SVGAGI. This clonotype originated in a woman in her thirties with COVID-19, enrolled during active disease. The V and J genes are TRBV6-5 and TRBJ2-5; a weak D match, TRBD2 (6 bases). The sample taken for sequencing was peripheral blood. The CDR3 sequence is CASTGAGLETQYF. The CDR3 DNA is TGTGCCAGCACCGGAGCGGGTCTAGAGACCCAGTACTTC.